Listed below are T cell receptor beta chains from one sample, sequenced in a study of blood T cell repertoires in COVID-19. Profiling relied on immunoSEQ multiplex PCR, and the TCRdb table lists in-frame clones only, not all of them. The sample shows some 160,000 clones, around four fifths of them seen only once. The sample taken for sequencing was PBMCs or T cells enriched from blood (not recorded which). The receptor source for this set is a woman in her thirties or forties who had recovered from COVID-19. Each CDR3 is given with its conserved first and last residue. D genes are given only for firm matches. A clone size is listed for some rows: how often the clone was seen (once, few, many), or a class if it is expanded.

NA TRBJ2-1 TRBV18 NA CASSPSRNEQFF TGTGCCAGCTCACCATCCAGAAATGAGCAGTTCTTC
few TRBJ1-5 TRBV6-5 NA CASSPRRGANQPQHF TGTGCCAGCAGCCCGCGGAGGGGCGCAAATCAGCCCCAGCATTTT
NA TRBJ2-5 TRBV10-1 TRBD2 CASSVGTSGAPGTQYF TGCGCCAGCAGTGTCGGGACTAGCGGGGCCCCAGGGACCCAGTACTTC
NA TRBJ2-7 TRBV6-1 NA CASSESTGPAYEQYF TGTGCCAGCAGTGAATCGACAGGACCGGCCTACGAGCAGTACTTC
NA TRBJ2-1 TRBV30 TRBD2 CAWSGTSVYNEQFF TGTGCCTGGAGCGGGACTAGCGTTTACAATGAGCAGTTCTTC
NA TRBJ1-1 TRBV29-1 NA CSGVEQGNTEAFF TGCAGCGGCGTTGAACAGGGGAACACTGAAGCTTTCTTT
NA TRBJ2-1 TRBV13 TRBD2 CASSFTSGSNNEQFF TGTGCCAGCAGCTTTACTAGCGGGAGCAACAATGAGCAGTTCTTC
NA TRBJ1-2 TRBV4-2 NA CASSQDLGGPAVIYGYTF TGTGCCAGCAGCCAAGATTTGGGAGGGCCAGCGGTAATCTATGGCTACACCTTC
NA TRBJ2-7 TRBV7-2 TRBD1 CASSETFRDSAYEQYF TGTGCCAGCAGCGAAACTTTTCGGGACAGCGCCTACGAGCAGTACTTC
few TRBJ1-2 TRBV14 NA CASSQVPGADYGYTF TGTGCCAGCAGCCAAGTCCCAGGGGCGGACTATGGCTACACCTTC
NA TRBJ2-1 TRBV4-1 NA CASSQGQGSYNEQFF TGCGCCAGCAGCCAAGGTCAGGGTTCCTACAATGAGCAGTTCTTC
NA TRBJ2-3 TRBV18 TRBD2 CASSSTGGSTDTQYF TGTGCCAGCTCATCCACGGGGGGTAGCACAGATACGCAGTATTTT
NA TRBJ1-3 TRBV7-9 TRBD1 CASSPRDREASGNTIYF TGTGCCAGCAGCCCACGGGACAGGGAGGCCTCTGGAAACACCATATATTTT
NA TRBJ2-7 TRBV29-1 NA CSVGDISSYEQYF TGCAGCGTTGGGGACATTTCATCCTACGAGCAGTACTTC
NA TRBJ1-5 TRBV7-9 NA CASSGGAPDQPQHF TGTGCCAGCAGCGGGGGGGCTCCCGATCAGCCCCAGCATTTT
NA TRBJ2-5 TRBV5-8 TRBD2 CASSLGPAGGQETQYF TGTGCCAGCAGCTTGGGGCCAGCGGGAGGGCAAGAGACCCAGTACTTC